These 30 T cell receptor beta chains were all obtained from the same sample, sequenced in a study of OX40 agonist ivuxolimab in advanced cancers. The repertoire was sequenced with immunoSEQ multiplex PCR; TCRdb's copy has only in-frame clones and lacks some. The table lists 57,000 or so clones, about 83% of them singletons. The specimen was CD4+ or CD8+ T cells sorted from blood, collected in a trial of the OX40 agonist ivuxolimab. These TCRs come from an adult with an advanced solid tumor such as melanoma, head and neck, liver or kidney cancer.

This rearrangement joins TRBV15 to TRBJ1-4; D unclear. The CDR3 loop spans 15 amino acids. CDR1 and CDR2 from the germline V gene are LNHNV and YYDKDF (reference sequence). V was cut by 0 bases and J by 7 bases, with 12 bases left in between. The CDR3: CATSRDLGEGEKLFF. CDR3 nucleotide sequence: TGTGCCACCAGCAGAGATCTCGGGGAGGGTGAAAAACTGTTTTTT. Full variable domain (remainder filled in from reference TRBV15 and TRBJ1-4): DAMVIQNPRYQVTQFGKPVTLSCSQTLNHNVMYWYQQKSSQAPKLLFHYYDKDFNNEADTPDNFQSRRPNTSFCFLDIRSPGLGDTAMYLCATSRDLGEGEKLFFGSGTQLSVL.

The chain links TRBV6-1 to TRBJ1-2; no clear D gene. The germline CDR1 and CDR2 sequences are MNHNS and SASEGT. V dropped 0 bases and J dropped 4 bases, with 12 bases sitting between them. The CDR3 has 15 residues. The DNA of the CDR3 is TGTGCCAGCAGTGAAGCTACTTTGGGGAGCTATGGCTACACCTTC. Translating gives CASSEATLGSYGYTF.

V usage is TRBV7-2 and J usage is TRBJ2-5, with 8 bases fitting TRBD2. Per germline, CDR1 SGHTA and CDR2 FQGNSA. The junction had 10 bases not matched to a gene; V was cut back by 5 bases and J by 2 bases. There are 16 residues in the CDR3. The CDR3 loop is CASSPRNRLAQETQYF. The DNA for the CDR3 is TGTGCCAGCAGCCCAAGGAACCGACTAGCGCAAGAGACCCAGTACTTC.

This chain connects TRBV6-5 to TRBJ1-4, with a tentative D call TRBD1 (5 bases). V lost 10 bases and J 5 bases, leaving 14 bases between the germline ends. This CDR3 is 13 amino acids long. CDR1 and CDR2 from the germline V gene are MNHEY and SVGAGI. CDR3 in amino acids: CATPWGENEKLFF. The CDR3 bases are TGTGCCACCCCTTGGGGGGAAAATGAAAAACTGTTTTTT.

The chain links TRBV6-1 to TRBJ2-4; perhaps TRBD2 as D (7 bases). CDR3 length: 16 amino acids. The V gene's germline CDR1 is MNHNS and CDR2 SASEGT. Trimming left V 4 bases short and J 3 bases short, with 16 bases between. As DNA, the CDR3 is TGTGCCAGCAGTGGAGGGGGGGTGTCGGGCAAAAACATTCAGTACTTC. Translation: CASSGGGVSGKNIQYF.

The V gene is TRBV27, the J gene TRBJ1-6; perhaps TRBD1 as D (6 bases). V dropped 4 bases and J dropped 5 bases, with 9 bases sitting between them. The CDR3 has 14 amino acids. The germline V gene encodes CDR1 MNHEY and CDR2 SMNVEV (reference sequence). CDR3 coding DNA: TGTGCCAGCAGTTCCACAGGGCATAATTCACCCCTCCACTTT. Translation gives CASSSTGHNSPLHF.

The chain links TRBV19 to TRBJ1-1; perhaps TRBD1 as D (5 bases). Between the trimmed V and J ends, which lost 4 bases and 5 bases, there was a span of 17 bases. Germline CDR1 reads LNHDA; CDR2 reads SQIVND (reference sequence). The CDR3 runs to 15 residues. DNA for the CDR3: TGTGCCAGTAGTAGCCCGCCCGGGGGTCGTACTGAAGCTTTCTTT. Amino acid sequence: CASSSPPGGRTEAFF.

The rearrangement uses TRBV2 and TRBJ2-3; D not resolved. This CDR3 contains 11 residues. Germline V CDR1 and CDR2: SNHLY, FYNNEI. The ends were cut back, 6 bases at V and 6 bases at J, with 7 bases in the middle. CDR3 nucleotide sequence: TGTGCCAGCAGCGGGTGGGATACGCAGTATTTT. Its protein product is CASSGWDTQYF.

This clone was recorded a few times. This chain uses TRBV6-5 with TRBJ2-3; weak D call: TRBD1 (5 bases). V was clipped by 5 bases and J by 2 bases, with 14 bases between them. This CDR3 is built from 15 residues. Germline values: CDR1 MNHEY, CDR2 SVGAGI. The CDR3 reads CASSRQGGNTDTQYF. DNA for the CDR3: TGTGCCAGCAGTCGTCAGGGTGGTAACACAGATACGCAGTATTTT.

The CDR3 DNA reads as TGTGCCAGCAGCCAAGGCGCTCAAAATAATTCACCCCTCCACTTT. Its translation: CASSQGAQNNSPLHF. The V gene is TRBV7-9, the J gene TRBJ1-6, with unresolved D. The CDR3 loop spans 15 amino acids. The germline CDR1 and CDR2 sequences are SEHNR and FQNEAQ (reference sequence). V shed 5 bases and J shed 5 bases, with 13 bases lying between them.

V gene TRBV28 combines with J gene TRBJ2-7; perhaps D is TRBD1 or TRBD2 (5 bases each). CDR1 MDHEN and CDR2 SYDVKM come from the germline V gene. The CDR3 totals 14 residues. Trimming cost V 9 bases and J 2 bases, with 17 bases left between them. The CDR3 region is CASSSGTAPYEQYF. CDR3 nucleotides: TGTGCCAGTTCCTCCGGGACGGCACCCTACGAGCAGTACTTC.

The chain is built from TRBV10-3 and TRBJ1-5; TRBD1 might be the D (5 bases). CDR3 length: 15 amino acids. The germline CDR1 and CDR2 sequences are ENHRY and SYGVKD. The V end lost 2 bases, the J end lost 2 bases, and 10 bases lay between the germline ends. The CDR3 loop is CAISERVGGNQPQHF. The CDR3 nucleotides are TGTGCCATCAGTGAGCGGGTAGGGGGCAATCAGCCCCAGCATTTT.

This chain connects TRBV5-4 to TRBJ2-1; 11 bases map to TRBD1. V dropped 3 bases and J dropped 4; count of bases not matched to a gene: 3. From germline, CDR1 is SGHNT and CDR2 YYREEE (reference sequence). This CDR3 region has 15 residues. The CDR3 nucleotides read TGTGCCAGCAGCTCGGGGACAGGGGGGTACAATGAGCAGTTCTTC. Its translation: CASSSGTGGYNEQFF.

The V gene is TRBV19, the J gene TRBJ1-1; 10 bases agree with TRBD1. The CDR3 has 18 residues. The germline gives CDR1 LNHDA, CDR2 SQIVND (reference sequence). J gave up 2 bases and V 5 bases, and 14 bases lay outside the gene matches. CDR3 amino acids: CASSFLSVGDRGNTEAFF. In DNA form, the CDR3 reads TGTGCCAGTAGTTTCCTCTCGGTCGGGGACAGGGGCAACACTGAAGCTTTCTTT. Combining the CDR3 with reference TRBV19 and TRBJ1-1 gives the whole variable domain DGGITQSPKYLFRKEGQNVTLSCEQNLNHDAMYWYRQDPGQGLRLIYYSQIVNDFQKGDIAEGYSVSREKKESFPLTVTSAQKNPTAFYLCASSFLSVGDRGNTEAFFGQGTRLTVV.

This rearrangement joins TRBV11-3 to TRBJ2-1; D gene unclear. Trimming stripped 3 bases from V and 8 bases from J, with 11 bases between. Germline CDR1 and CDR2: SGHNT and YENEEA. CDR3 size: 13 residues. CDR3 coding DNA: TGTGCCAGCAGCTTCTCTAGTTTGGATGAGCAGTTCTTC. Its protein product is CASSFSSLDEQFF.

This clone was detected a few times. V and J are TRBV28 and TRBJ1-5, with 10 bases that match TRBD1. The germline gives CDR1 MDHEN, CDR2 SYDVKM. The CDR3 totals 15 residues. Trimming took 5 bases from V and 5 from J; bases not matched to a gene: 6. CDR3 nucleotides: TGTGCCAGCAGTCCCCGGACAGGGGGTCATCAGCCCCAGCATTTT. It translates to CASSPRTGGHQPQHF.

V and J are TRBV2 and TRBJ1-5; 8 bases align to TRBD1. Losses at the gene ends were 7 bases for V and 3 bases for J; bases not matched to a gene: 5. The CDR3 covers 14 residues. In germline, CDR1 is SNHLY, CDR2 FYNNEI. As DNA, the CDR3 is TGTGCCAGCAAGACAGGGGACCTCAATCAGCCCCAGCATTTT. Protein sequence: CASKTGDLNQPQHF.

The V call is TRBV11-2, the J call TRBJ2-7; 10 positions match TRBD2. Trimming removed 4 bases from V and 4 bases from J; junction bases left unmatched: 7. The length of the CDR3 is 15 residues. CDR1 is SGHAT and CDR2 is FQNNGV in the germline V gene. The CDR3 sequence is CASSSEIAGGYEQYF. The DNA of the CDR3 is TGTGCCAGCAGCTCAGAAATAGCGGGAGGTTACGAGCAGTACTTC.

The chain couples TRBV7-3 to TRBJ1-4; unclear D gene. The V gene's germline CDR1 is SGHTA and CDR2 FQGTGA. V shed 5 bases and J shed 0 bases, with 10 bases lying between them. The CDR3 is made up of 15 amino acids. This CDR3 is CASSPTTPTNEKLFF. The DNA for the CDR3 is TGTGCCAGCAGCCCAACAACCCCAACTAATGAAAAACTGTTTTTT.

The chain joins TRBV5-6 to TRBJ2-7; D is undetermined. Germline V gives CDR1 SGHDT, CDR2 YYEEEE. The CDR3 totals 14 residues. With 2 bases removed from V and 0 bases from J, the gap between germline ends came to 9 bases. In DNA, the CDR3 is TGTGCCAGCAGCTTCGAACACGGCTCCTACGAGCAGTACTTC. Translation: CASSFEHGSYEQYF.

Only one count was recorded for this clone. The chain employs TRBV18 and TRBJ2-1; tentative D call: TRBD2 (6 bases). From germline, CDR1 is KGHSH and CDR2 LQKENI. The CDR3 has 13 residues. Trimming shortened V by 5 bases and J by 9 bases, and 14 bases separated the two germline ends. CDR3 in DNA: TGTGCCAGCTCATCTTCCGGGGGATTTGAGCAGTTCTTC. Translation gives CASSSSGGFEQFF.

The rearrangement joins TRBV5-1 to TRBJ1-2; possibly TRBD1 for D (5 bases). Trimming stripped 0 bases from V and 7 bases from J, with 13 bases between. CDR1 and CDR2 from the germline V gene are SGHRS and YFSETQ. The CDR3 is made up of 14 amino acids. CDR3 region: CASSLVGGDAGYTF. Written as DNA, the CDR3 is TGCGCCAGCAGCTTGGTTGGAGGGGACGCTGGCTACACCTTC.

CDR3 in amino acids: CASSLAAQGRGYTEAFF. DNA for the CDR3: TGCGCCAGCAGCTTGGCCGCCCAGGGAAGGGGGTACACTGAAGCTTTCTTT. The chain joins TRBV5-1 to TRBJ1-1; D might be TRBD1 (6 bases). CDR1 is SGHRS and CDR2 is YFSETQ in the germline V gene. CDR3 length equals 17 residues. V was cut by 0 bases and J by 3 bases, with 18 bases left in between.

This chain uses TRBV5-4 with TRBJ2-7, with TRBD1 identical over 7 bases. This CDR3 spans 14 amino acids. Germline trimming cut 3 bases from V and 6 bases from J; bases unmatched to any gene: 9. Germline CDR1 is SGHNT and CDR2 is YYREEE (reference sequence). CDR3 protein: CASSSPTGTGEQYF. The CDR3, as DNA: TGTGCCAGCAGCTCGCCGACAGGGACGGGCGAGCAGTACTTC.

The genes are TRBV6-6 and TRBJ2-1; D possibly corresponds to TRBD2 (5 bases). From germline, CDR1 is MNHNY and CDR2 SVGAGI (reference sequence). The CDR3 is 13 amino acids. The germline V and J ends were trimmed by 1 base and 7 bases, with 8 bases remaining between them. The CDR3 sequence: CASSYFEGNEQFF. Here the CDR3 DNA reads TGTGCCAGCAGTTACTTTGAGGGAAATGAGCAGTTCTTC.

The J gene is TRBJ2-5, the V gene TRBV30; 9 nucleotides line up with TRBD1. The better agreement between TRBJ2-7 and the DNA end casts doubt on the J call. From germline, CDR1 is GTSNPN and CDR2 SVGIG (reference sequence). The CDR3 length is 14 residues. The CDR3 nucleotides read TGTGCCTGGACCAAGGGACAGGGAGGAGTCGAGCAGTACTTC. This translates into CAWTKGQGGVEQYF.

CDR3 nucleotides: TGTGCCAGCAGCGTCGGAACGGCTTCTTCCTCAGGGGGGTGGCAGTTCTTC. Encoded protein: CASSVGTASSSGGWQFF. This chain links TRBV9 with TRBJ2-1, with D tentatively TRBD1 (7 bases). CDR1 is SGDLS, CDR2 YYNGEE, per germline. This CDR3 is built from 17 residues. V shed 2 bases and J shed 12 bases, with 27 bases lying between them.

The rearrangement joins TRBV29-1 to TRBJ1-1; D is undetermined. CDR3 length equals 15 residues. Germline lookup yields CDR1 SQVTM and CDR2 ANQGSEA. Deletions cut 5 bases from V and 3 bases from J, with 19 bases between. In nucleotides, the CDR3 is TGCAGCGTTTCCCTTCGGCTGGCGCGCGACACTGAAGCTTTCTTT. As protein: CSVSLRLARDTEAFF.

The chain joins TRBV18 to TRBJ1-3; weak D call: TRBD1 (6 bases). The germline CDR1 and CDR2 sequences are KGHSH and LQKENI. This CDR3 has 16 amino acids. Trimming removed 6 bases from V and 0 bases from J, with 15 bases in between. CDR3 protein: CASSPRTRGSGNTIYF. The CDR3 bases are TGTGCCAGCTCGCCGCGTACCAGGGGCTCTGGAAACACCATATATTTT.

The chain links TRBV18 to TRBJ2-3; 10 positions match TRBD2. The CDR3 is 20 amino acids. Germline V gene lookup returns CDR1 KGHSH and CDR2 LQKENI. Trimming cost V 4 bases and J 1 base; bases outside gene matches: 17. The CDR3 loop reads CASSLRLAGDLERGTDTQYF. The CDR3 bases are TGTGCCAGCTCACTAAGACTAGCGGGTGATCTAGAACGGGGCACAGATACGCAGTATTTT.